This TCR beta chain was identified in a study of blood T cell repertoires in COVID-19. Each recovered donor of Cohort 3 presented with two negative PCRs, clearance, or symptom resolution. Trimming took 1 base from V and 0 from J; bases not matched to a gene: 6. Looked up from germline, CDR1 is SGDLS and CDR2 is YYNGEE. The CDR3 loop spans 17 amino acids. The assay was immunoSEQ multiplex PCR, and TCRdb's table has in-frame clones only and misses some. In the table there are around 310,000 clones, approximately 89% of which are singletons. The receptor was derived from a woman in her forties who had recovered from COVID-19. The chain couples TRBV9 to TRBJ2-2; 7 nucleotides line up with TRBD1. What was sequenced was PBMCs or T cells enriched from blood (not recorded which). The CDR3: CASSVPDRAPNTGELFF. DNA of the CDR3: TGTGCCAGCAGCGTACCAGACAGGGCGCCGAACACCGGGGAGCTGTTTTTT.